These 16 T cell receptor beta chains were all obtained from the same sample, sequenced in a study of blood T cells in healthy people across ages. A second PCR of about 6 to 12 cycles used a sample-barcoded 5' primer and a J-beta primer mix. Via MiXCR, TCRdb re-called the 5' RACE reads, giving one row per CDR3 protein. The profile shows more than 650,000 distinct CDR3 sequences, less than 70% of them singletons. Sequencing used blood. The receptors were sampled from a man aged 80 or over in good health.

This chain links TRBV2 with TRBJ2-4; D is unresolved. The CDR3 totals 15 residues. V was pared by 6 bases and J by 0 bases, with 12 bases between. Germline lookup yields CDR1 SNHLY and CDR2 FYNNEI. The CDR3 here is CASRGNDLAKNIQYF. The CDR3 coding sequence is TGTGCCAGCAGGGGGAATGACCTAGCCAAAAACATTCAGTACTTC.

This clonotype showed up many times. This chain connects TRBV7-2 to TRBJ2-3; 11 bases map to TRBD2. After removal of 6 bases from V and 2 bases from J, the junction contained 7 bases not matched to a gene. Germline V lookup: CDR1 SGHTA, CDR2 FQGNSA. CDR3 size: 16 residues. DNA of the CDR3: TGTGCCAGCAGTCTAAGGACTAGCGGGTCCACAGATACGCAGTATTTT. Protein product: CASSLRTSGSTDTQYF.

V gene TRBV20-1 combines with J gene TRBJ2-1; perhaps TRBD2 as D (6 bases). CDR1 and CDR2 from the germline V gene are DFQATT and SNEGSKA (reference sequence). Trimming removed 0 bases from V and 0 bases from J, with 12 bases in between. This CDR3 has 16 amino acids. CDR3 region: CSARDSGPSSYNEQFF. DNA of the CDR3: TGCAGTGCTAGAGATAGCGGACCAAGCTCCTACAATGAGCAGTTCTTC.

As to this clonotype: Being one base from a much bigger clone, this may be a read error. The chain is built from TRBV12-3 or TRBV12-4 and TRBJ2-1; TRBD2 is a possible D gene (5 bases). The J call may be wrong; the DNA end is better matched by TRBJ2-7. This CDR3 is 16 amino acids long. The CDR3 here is CASRGGQASSYNEQYF. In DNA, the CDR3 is TGTGCCAGCAGGGGCGGGCAGGCGAGCTCCTACAATGAGCAGTACTTC.

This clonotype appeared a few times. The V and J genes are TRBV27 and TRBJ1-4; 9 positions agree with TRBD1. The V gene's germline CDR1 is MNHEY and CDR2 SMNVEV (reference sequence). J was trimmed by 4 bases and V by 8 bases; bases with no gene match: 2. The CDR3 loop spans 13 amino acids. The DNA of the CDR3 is TGTGCCAGCGCGACAGGGGGTAATGAAAAACTGTTTTTT. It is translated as CASATGGNEKLFF.

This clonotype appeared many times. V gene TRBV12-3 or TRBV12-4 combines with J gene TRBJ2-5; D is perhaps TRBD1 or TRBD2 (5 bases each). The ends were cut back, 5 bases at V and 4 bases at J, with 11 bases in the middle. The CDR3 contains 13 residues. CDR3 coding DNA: TGTGCCAGCAGTGCCTCAGGGACAGAGACCCAGTACTTC. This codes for CASSASGTETQYF.

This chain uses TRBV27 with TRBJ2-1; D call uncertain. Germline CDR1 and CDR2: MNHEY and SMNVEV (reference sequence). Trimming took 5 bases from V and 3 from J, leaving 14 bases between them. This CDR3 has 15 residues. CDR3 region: CASSPLGQVYNEQFF. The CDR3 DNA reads TGTGCCAGCAGTCCCCTTGGGCAGGTCTACAATGAGCAGTTCTTC.

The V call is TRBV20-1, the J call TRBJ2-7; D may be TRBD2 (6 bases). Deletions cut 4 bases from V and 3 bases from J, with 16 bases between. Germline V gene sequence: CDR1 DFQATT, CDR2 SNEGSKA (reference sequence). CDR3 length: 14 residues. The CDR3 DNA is TGCAGTGCTACTGGGGACTTAGACCGCTACGAGCAGTACTTC. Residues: CSATGDLDRYEQYF.

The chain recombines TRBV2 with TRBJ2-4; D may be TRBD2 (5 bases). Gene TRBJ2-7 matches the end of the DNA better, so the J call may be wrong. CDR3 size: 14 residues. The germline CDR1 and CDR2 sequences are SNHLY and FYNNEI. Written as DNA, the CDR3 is TGTGCCAGTAGCCCAGGTCATAGGAGGTACGAGCAGTACTTC. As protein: CASSPGHRRYEQYF.

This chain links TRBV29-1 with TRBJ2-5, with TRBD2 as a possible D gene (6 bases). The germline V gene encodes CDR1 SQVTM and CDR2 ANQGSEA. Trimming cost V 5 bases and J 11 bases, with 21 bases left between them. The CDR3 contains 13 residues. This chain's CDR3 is CSVRIGGLNEQYF. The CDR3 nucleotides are TGCAGCGTTCGCATCGGGGGTCTCAATGAGCAGTACTTC.

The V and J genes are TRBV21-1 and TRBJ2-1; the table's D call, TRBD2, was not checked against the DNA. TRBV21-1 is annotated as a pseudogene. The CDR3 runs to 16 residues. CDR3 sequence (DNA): TGTGCCAGCAGCACTTTGAGCGGGAGGGAGGACAATGAGCAGTTCTTC. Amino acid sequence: CASSTLSGREDNEQFF.

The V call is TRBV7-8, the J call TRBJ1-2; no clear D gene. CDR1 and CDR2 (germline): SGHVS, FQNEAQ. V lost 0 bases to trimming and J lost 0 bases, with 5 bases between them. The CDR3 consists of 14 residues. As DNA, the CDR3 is TGTGCCAGCAGCTTAGCGCTGACTAACTATGGCTACACCTTC. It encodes CASSLALTNYGYTF.

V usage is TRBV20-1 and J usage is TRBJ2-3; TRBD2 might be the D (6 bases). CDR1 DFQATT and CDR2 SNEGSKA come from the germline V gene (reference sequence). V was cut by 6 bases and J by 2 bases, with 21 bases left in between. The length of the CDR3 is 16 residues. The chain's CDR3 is CSASGVPSTDTDTQYF. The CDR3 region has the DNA TGCAGTGCGTCGGGGGTTCCCTCTACGGACACAGATACGCAGTATTTT.

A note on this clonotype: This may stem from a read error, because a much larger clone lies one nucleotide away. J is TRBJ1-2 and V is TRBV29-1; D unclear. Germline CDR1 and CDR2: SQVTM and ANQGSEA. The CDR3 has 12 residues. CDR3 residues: CSVSRETYGHTF. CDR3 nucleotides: TGCAGCGTTAGCCGGGAGACCTATGGCCACACCTTC.

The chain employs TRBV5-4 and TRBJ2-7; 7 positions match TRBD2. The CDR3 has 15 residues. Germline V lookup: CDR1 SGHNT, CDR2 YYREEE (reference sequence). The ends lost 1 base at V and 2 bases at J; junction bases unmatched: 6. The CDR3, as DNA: TGTGCCAGCAGCTTGAGGAGGGAGGGCCCCTACGAGCAGTACTTC. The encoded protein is CASSLRREGPYEQYF.

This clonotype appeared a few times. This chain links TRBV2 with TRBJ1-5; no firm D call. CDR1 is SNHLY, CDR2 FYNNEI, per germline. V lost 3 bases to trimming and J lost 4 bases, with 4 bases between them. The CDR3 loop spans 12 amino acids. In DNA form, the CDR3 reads TGTGCCAGCAGTGATAGTAATCAGCCCCAGCATTTT. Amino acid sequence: CASSDSNQPQHF.